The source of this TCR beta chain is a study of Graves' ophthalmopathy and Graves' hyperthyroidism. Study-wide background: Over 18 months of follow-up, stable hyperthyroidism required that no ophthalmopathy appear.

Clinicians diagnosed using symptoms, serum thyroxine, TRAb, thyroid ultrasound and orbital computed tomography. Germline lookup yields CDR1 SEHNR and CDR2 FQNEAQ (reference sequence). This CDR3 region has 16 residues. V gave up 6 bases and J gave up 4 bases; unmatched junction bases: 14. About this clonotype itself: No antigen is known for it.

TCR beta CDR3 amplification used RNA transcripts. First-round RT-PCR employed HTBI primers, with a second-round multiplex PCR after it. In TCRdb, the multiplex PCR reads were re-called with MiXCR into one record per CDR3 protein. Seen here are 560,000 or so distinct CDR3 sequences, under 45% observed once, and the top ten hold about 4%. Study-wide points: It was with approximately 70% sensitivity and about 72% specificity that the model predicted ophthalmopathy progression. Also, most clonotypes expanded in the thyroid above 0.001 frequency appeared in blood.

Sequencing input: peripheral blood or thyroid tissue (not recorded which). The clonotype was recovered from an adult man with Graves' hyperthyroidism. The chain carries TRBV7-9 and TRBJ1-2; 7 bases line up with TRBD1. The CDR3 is CASSLLGQKRFYGYTF. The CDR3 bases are TGTGCCAGCAGTTTATTGGGACAGAAAAGATTCTATGGCTACACCTTC.